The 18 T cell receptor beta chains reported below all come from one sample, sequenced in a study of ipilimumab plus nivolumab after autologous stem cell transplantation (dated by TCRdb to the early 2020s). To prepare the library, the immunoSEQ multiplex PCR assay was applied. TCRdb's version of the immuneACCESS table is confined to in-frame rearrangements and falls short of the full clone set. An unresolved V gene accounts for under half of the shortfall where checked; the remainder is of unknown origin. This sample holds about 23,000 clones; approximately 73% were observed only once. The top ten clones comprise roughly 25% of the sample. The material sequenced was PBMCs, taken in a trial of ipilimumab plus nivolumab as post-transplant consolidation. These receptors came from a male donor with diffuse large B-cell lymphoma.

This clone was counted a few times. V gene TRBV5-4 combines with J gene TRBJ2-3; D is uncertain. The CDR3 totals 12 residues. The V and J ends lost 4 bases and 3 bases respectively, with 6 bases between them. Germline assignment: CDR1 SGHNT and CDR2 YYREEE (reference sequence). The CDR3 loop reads CASSGSTDTQYF. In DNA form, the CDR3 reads TGTGCCAGCAGCGGTAGTACAGATACGCAGTATTTT.

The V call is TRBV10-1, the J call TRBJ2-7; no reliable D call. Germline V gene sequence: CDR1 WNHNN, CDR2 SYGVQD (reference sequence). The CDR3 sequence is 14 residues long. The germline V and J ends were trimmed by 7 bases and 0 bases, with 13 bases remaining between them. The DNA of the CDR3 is TGCGCCAGCAAGCCGAGTCTTACCTCCTACGAGCAGTACTTC. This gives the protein CASKPSLTSYEQYF.

This CDR3 is CASSGSGSTDTQYF. In DNA, the CDR3 is TGTGCCAGCAGCGGTAGCGGTAGCACAGATACGCAGTATTTT. V is TRBV7-3 and J is TRBJ2-3; a possible D gene is TRBD2 (6 bases). Between the trimmed V and J ends, which lost 5 bases and 0 bases, there was a span of 9 bases. CDR1 is SGHTA and CDR2 is FQGTGA in the germline V gene. This CDR3 has 14 amino acids. Variable domain in full (rest from reference TRBV7-3 and TRBJ2-3): GAGVSQTPSNKVTEKGKYVELRCDPISGHTALYWYRQSLGQGPEFLIYFQGTGAADDSGLPNDRFFAVRPEGSVSTLKIQRTERGDSAVYLCASSGSGSTDTQYFGPGTRLTVL.

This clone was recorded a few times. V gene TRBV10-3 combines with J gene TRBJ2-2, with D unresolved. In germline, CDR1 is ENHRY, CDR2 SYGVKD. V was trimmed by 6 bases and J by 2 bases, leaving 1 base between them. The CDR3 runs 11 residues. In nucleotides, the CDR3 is TGTGCCATCAGAAACACCGGGGAGCTGTTTTTT. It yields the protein CAIRNTGELFF.

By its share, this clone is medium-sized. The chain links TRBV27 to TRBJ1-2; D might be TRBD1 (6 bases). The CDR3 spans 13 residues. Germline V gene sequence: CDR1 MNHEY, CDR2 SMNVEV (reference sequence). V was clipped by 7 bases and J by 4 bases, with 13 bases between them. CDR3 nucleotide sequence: TGTGCCAGCATGGGGGGCGCCAGCTATGGCTACACCTTC. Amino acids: CASMGGASYGYTF.

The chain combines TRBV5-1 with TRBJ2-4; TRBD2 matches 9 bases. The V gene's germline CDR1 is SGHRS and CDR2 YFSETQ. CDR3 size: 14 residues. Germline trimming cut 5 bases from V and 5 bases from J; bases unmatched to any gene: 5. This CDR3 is CASRERLAENIQYF. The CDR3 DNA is TGCGCCAGCAGAGAGCGACTAGCGGAAAACATTCAGTACTTC.

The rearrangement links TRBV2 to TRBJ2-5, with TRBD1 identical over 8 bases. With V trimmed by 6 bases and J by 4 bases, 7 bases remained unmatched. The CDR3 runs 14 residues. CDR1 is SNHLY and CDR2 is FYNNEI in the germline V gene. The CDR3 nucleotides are TGTGCCAGCAGAGACGGACAGGGAGTAGAGACCCAGTACTTC. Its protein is CASRDGQGVETQYF.

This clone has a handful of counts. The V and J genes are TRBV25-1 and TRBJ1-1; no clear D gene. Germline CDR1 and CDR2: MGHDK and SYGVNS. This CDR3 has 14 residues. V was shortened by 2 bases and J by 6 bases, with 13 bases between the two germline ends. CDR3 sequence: CASSEMGRVSEAFF. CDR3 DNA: TGTGCCAGCAGTGAAATGGGGAGGGTGTCTGAAGCTTTCTTT.

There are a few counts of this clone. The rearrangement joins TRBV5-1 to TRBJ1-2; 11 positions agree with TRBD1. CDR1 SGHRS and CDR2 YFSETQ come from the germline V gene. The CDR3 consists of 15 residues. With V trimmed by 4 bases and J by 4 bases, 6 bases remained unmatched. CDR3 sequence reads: CASSRGQGGGYGYTF. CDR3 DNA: TGCGCCAGCAGCCGGGGACAGGGGGGCGGCTATGGCTACACCTTC.

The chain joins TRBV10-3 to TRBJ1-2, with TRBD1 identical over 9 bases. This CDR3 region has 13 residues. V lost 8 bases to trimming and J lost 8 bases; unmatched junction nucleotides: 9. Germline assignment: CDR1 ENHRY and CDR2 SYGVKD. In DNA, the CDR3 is TGTGCCATCGCCTACCGGGACAGGGAAGGCTACACCTTC. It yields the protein CAIAYRDREGYTF.

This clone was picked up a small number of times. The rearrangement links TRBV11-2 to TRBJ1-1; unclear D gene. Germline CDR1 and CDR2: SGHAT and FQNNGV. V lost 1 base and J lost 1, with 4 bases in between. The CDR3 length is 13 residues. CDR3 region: CASSLVRNTEAFF. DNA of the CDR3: TGTGCCAGCAGCTTAGTACGGAACACTGAAGCTTTCTTT.

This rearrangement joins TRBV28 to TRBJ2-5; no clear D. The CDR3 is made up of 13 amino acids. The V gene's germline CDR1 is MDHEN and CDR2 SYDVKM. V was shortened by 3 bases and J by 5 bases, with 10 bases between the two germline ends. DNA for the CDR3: TGTGCCAGCAGTTTGTTGGACGGGGAGACCCAGTACTTC. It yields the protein CASSLLDGETQYF. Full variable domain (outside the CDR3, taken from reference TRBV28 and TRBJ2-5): DVKVTQSSRYLVKRTGEKVFLECVQDMDHENMFWYRQDPGLGLRLIYFSYDVKMKEKGDIPEGYSVSREKKERFSLILESASTNQTSMYLCASSLLDGETQYFGPGTRLLVL.

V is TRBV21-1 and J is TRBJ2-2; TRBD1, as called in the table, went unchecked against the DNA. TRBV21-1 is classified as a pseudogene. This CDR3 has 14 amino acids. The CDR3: CASSSGQGLEELFF. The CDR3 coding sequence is TGTGCCAGCAGCTCGGGACAGGGCCTCGAGGAGCTGTTTTTT.

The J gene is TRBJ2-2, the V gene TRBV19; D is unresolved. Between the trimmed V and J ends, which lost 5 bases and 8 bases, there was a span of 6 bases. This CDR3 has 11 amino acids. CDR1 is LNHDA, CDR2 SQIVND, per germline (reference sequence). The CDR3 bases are TGTGCCAGTAGTCAATTTGGGGAGCTGTTTTTT. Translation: CASSQFGELFF.

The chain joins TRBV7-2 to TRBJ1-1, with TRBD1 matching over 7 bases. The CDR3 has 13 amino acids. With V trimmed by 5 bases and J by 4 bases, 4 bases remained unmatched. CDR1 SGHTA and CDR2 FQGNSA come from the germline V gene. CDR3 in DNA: TGTGCCAGCAGCGGGGGGACAGTCACTGAAGCTTTCTTT. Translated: CASSGGTVTEAFF.

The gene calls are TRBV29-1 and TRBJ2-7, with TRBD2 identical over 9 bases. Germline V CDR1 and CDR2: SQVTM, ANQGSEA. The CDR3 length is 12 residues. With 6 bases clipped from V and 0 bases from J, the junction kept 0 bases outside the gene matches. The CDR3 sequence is CSVTSGSYEQYF. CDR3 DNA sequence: TGCAGCGTGACTAGCGGCTCCTACGAGCAGTACTTC.

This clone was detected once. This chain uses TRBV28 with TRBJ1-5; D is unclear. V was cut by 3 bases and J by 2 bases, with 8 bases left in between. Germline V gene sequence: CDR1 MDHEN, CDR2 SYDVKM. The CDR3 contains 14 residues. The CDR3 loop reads CASSLGSRNQPQHF. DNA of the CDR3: TGTGCCAGCAGTTTGGGGTCGCGCAATCAGCCCCAGCATTTT.

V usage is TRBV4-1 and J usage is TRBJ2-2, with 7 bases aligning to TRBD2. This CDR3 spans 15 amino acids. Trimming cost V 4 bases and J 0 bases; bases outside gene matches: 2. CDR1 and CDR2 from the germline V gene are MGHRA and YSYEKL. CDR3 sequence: CASSRAGANTGELFF. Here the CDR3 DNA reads TGCGCCAGCAGCCGCGCGGGGGCGAACACCGGGGAGCTGTTTTTT.